These 21 T cell receptor beta chains were all obtained from the same sample, sequenced in a study of blood T cells in healthy people across ages. The second PCR ran about 6 to 12 cycles with a sample-barcoded 5' primer and J-beta primers. TCRdb re-called the 5' RACE reads with MiXCR, one entry per CDR3 protein. The sample has about 580,000 distinct CDR3 sequences, about 45% seen once. The material sequenced was blood. All receptors come from a man older than 75 in good health.

This clonotype has only one observation. The CDR3 is CASSPLWGARANEKLFF. CDR3 sequence (DNA): TGTGCCAGCAGTCCCTTATGGGGGGCGAGGGCTAATGAAAAACTGTTTTTT. The chain couples TRBV28 to TRBJ1-4, with a weak D call TRBD1 (6 bases). Germline V gives CDR1 MDHEN, CDR2 SYDVKM. The CDR3 totals 17 residues. The V end lost 5 bases, the J end lost 3 bases, and 19 bases lay between the germline ends.

Concerning this clonotype itself: The germline gene is not matched at one end of the junction; a read error may be the cause. The rearrangement joins TRBV3-1 to TRBJ2-5, with D perhaps assigned TRBD1 or TRBD2 (5 bases each). The CDR3 runs to 17 residues. The germline V gene has CDR1 LGHDT and CDR2 YNNKEL (reference sequence). CDR3 amino acids: CASSPARGDDYQETKYF. As DNA, the CDR3 is TGTGCCAGCAGCCCAGCTCGAGGGGACGATTACCAAGAGACCAAGTACTTC.

The rearrangement links TRBV9 to TRBJ2-1; 11 bases line up with TRBD2. This CDR3 contains 16 residues. The trim removed 4 bases at V and 7 bases at J, leaving 10 bases unmatched. Germline CDR1 is SGDLS and CDR2 is YYNGEE. The CDR3 here is CASSPTGTSGTNEQFF. The CDR3 DNA follows: TGTGCCAGCAGCCCGACCGGGACTAGCGGAACAAATGAGCAGTTCTTC.

This chain links TRBV20-1 with TRBJ2-5, with 7 bases aligning to TRBD2. J was trimmed by 11 bases and V by 1 base; bases with no gene match: 19. The CDR3 contains 16 residues. Germline values: CDR1 DFQATT, CDR2 SNEGSKA (reference sequence). CDR3 sequence (DNA): TGCAGTGCTAGAGGGGCCCCCGGGACTAAGCTTTTGGAGCAGTACTTC. This codes for CSARGAPGTKLLEQYF.

This clonotype was seen a few times. The chain uses TRBV6-5 and TRBJ1-5, with D uncertain. CDR3 length: 13 residues. Deletions cut 0 bases from V and 3 bases from J, with 3 bases between. From germline, CDR1 is MNHEY and CDR2 SVGAGI. The CDR3 nucleotides are TGTGCCAGCAGTTACTCTCCCAATCAGCCCCAGCATTTT. Residues: CASSYSPNQPQHF.

The chain employs TRBV12-3 or TRBV12-4 and TRBJ2-3; D is possibly TRBD2 (7 bases). The V and J ends lost 8 bases and 1 base respectively, with 16 bases between them. This CDR3 spans 15 amino acids. This CDR3 is CASWGGGGGTDTQYF. Here the CDR3 DNA reads TGTGCCAGCTGGGGGGGGGGCGGCGGCACAGATACGCAGTATTTT.

This clonotype was recorded a few times. The V and J genes are TRBV29-1 and TRBJ2-3; the match to TRBD2 covers 14 bases. V lost 7 bases, J lost 3 bases, and 15 bases stayed unmatched. CDR1 is SQVTM, CDR2 ANQGSEA, per germline. The CDR3 has 18 amino acids. CDR3: CSAAGLAGGNVQTDTQYF. In DNA form, the CDR3 reads TGCAGCGCCGCTGGACTAGCGGGAGGAAATGTCCAGACAGATACGCAGTATTTT.

This clonotype was seen repeatedly, ten times or more. The gene calls are TRBV4-3 and TRBJ2-7, with D possibly being TRBD1 (5 bases). Trimming took off 6 bases at V and 0 bases at J, with 15 bases between the two ends. This CDR3 is 15 amino acids long. Germline lookup yields CDR1 LGHNA and CDR2 YSLEER. The CDR3 DNA follows: TGCGCCAGCAGTCGAATTAGACAGAGCTCCTACGAGCAGTACTTC. This codes for CASSRIRQSSYEQYF.

This clonotype turned up a few times. V gene TRBV9 combines with J gene TRBJ1-2; 7 bases line up with TRBD1. CDR3 size: 15 residues. The germline V gene has CDR1 SGDLS and CDR2 YYNGEE. V lost 4 bases to trimming and J lost 2 bases; unmatched junction nucleotides: 8. In nucleotides, the CDR3 is TGTGCCAGCAGCCCTACAGGGGCTCAAAACTATGGCTACACCTTC. It codes for CASSPTGAQNYGYTF.

A few counts support this clonotype. This CDR3 reads CASSLAPEQFF. CDR3 bases: TGTGCCAGCAGCTTGGCTCCCGAGCAGTTCTTC. The rearrangement joins TRBV5-5 to TRBJ2-1; D not certain. The length of the CDR3 is 11 residues. CDR1 and CDR2 (germline): SGHKS, YYEKEE (reference sequence). V lost 0 bases and J lost 10, with 5 bases in between.

This clonotype was seen once. The chain is built from TRBV13 and TRBJ2-3; TRBD2 agrees at 15 bases. J gave up 3 bases and V 1 base, and 8 bases lay outside the gene matches. The CDR3 extends over 19 amino acids. Germline values: CDR1 PRHDT, CDR2 FYEKMQ (reference sequence). CDR3 nucleotides: TGTGCCAGCAGCTTAGTAGGACTAGCGGGAGGGCCTGATACAGATACGCAGTATTTT. This encodes CASSLVGLAGGPDTDTQYF.

This clonotype has just a few counts. The V gene is TRBV5-1, the J gene TRBJ2-1, with D uncertain. CDR3 length: 15 residues. V lost 4 bases and J lost 3, with 14 bases in between. Germline CDR1 and CDR2: SGHRS and YFSETQ. The CDR3 DNA reads as TGCGCCAGCAGCCCGCTATCCCATCTCTACAATGAGCAGTTCTTC. Its translation: CASSPLSHLYNEQFF.

For this clonotype: A junction end diverges from the germline sequence, so it may reflect a read error. J is TRBJ2-1 and V is TRBV6-6; perhaps TRBD2 as D (6 bases). CDR3 length: 16 amino acids. The V gene's germline CDR1 is MNHNY and CDR2 SVGAGI (reference sequence). CDR3 sequence (DNA): TGTGCCAGTAGGCCCCATCCCGGGGGTGAATACAACGAGCAGTTCTTC. Translation: CASRPHPGGEYNEQFF.

CDR3 DNA: TGCAGTGCTAGAGCTGACAGCGGGAGCTGGTACAATGAGCAGTTCTTC. It is translated as CSARADSGSWYNEQFF. This chain uses TRBV20-1 with TRBJ2-1, with TRBD2 matching over 8 bases. Germline-derived CDR1 and CDR2 are DFQATT and SNEGSKA (reference sequence). CDR3 length: 16 amino acids. V shed 1 base and J 4 bases; nucleotides not matched to a gene: 9.

As concerns this clonotype: A junction end diverges from the germline sequence, so it may reflect a read error. The chain carries TRBV6-5 and TRBJ2-1; 10 bases agree with TRBD1. CDR3 length equals 12 residues. Germline assignment: CDR1 MNHEY and CDR2 SVGAGI. In DNA form, the CDR3 reads TGTGCCTGCAGACAGGGGGCAGGGGAGCAGTTCTTC. Translating gives CACRQGAGEQFF.

The gene calls are TRBV4-1 and TRBJ2-3; D is possibly TRBD1 (7 bases). This CDR3 has 16 amino acids. Germline CDR1 MGHRA, CDR2 YSYEKL. V dropped 3 bases and J dropped 5 bases, with 18 bases sitting between them. CDR3 nucleotide sequence: TGCGCCAGCAGCCATAGTGGAGGGGGCGCGGGAGATACGCAGTATTTT. Its translation is CASSHSGGGAGDTQYF.

Only one count was recorded for this clonotype. The chain links TRBV7-2 to TRBJ2-7, with D perhaps matching TRBD2 (6 bases). CDR1 and CDR2 from the germline V gene are SGHTA and FQGNSA. The CDR3 runs to 15 residues. V was pared by 1 base and J by 2 bases, with 12 bases between. CDR3 nucleotides: TGTGCCAGCAGCTTAGGTGGAGGGACGGCCTACGAGCAGTACTTC. It translates to CASSLGGGTAYEQYF.

The chain has TRBV15 and TRBJ2-7; D is ambiguous. V lost 0 bases and J lost 4, with 10 bases in between. Germline values: CDR1 LNHNV, CDR2 YYDKDF (reference sequence). The CDR3 covers 14 residues. This CDR3 is CATSRDLRDYEQYF. DNA for the CDR3: TGTGCCACCAGCAGAGATTTAAGGGATTACGAGCAGTACTTC.

The chain recombines TRBV6-2 or TRBV6-3 with TRBJ1-1; D not certain. Germline loops: CDR1 MNHEY, CDR2 SVGEGT. The V and J ends lost 0 bases and 2 bases respectively, with 13 bases between them. The CDR3 is 16 residues long. The CDR3 nucleotides are TGTGCCAGCAGTTACTCCTTCCGCAGAATCAACACTGAAGCTTTCTTT. This encodes CASSYSFRRINTEAFF.

The gene calls are TRBV18 and TRBJ2-5, with D unclear. The J call could be wrong; TRBJ2-7 is a better fit for the DNA end. CDR3 length: 12 amino acids. Germline CDR1 reads KGHSH; CDR2 reads LQKENI. The CDR3 here is CASSPEQLEQYF. CDR3 nucleotides: TGTGCCAGCTCACCAGAGCAGCTCGAGCAGTACTTC.

This clonotype was picked up a small number of times. The chain links TRBV6-2 or TRBV6-3 to TRBJ2-7; tentatively, D is TRBD2 (5 bases). The CDR3 is 15 residues long. V gave up 2 bases and J gave up 2 bases, with 13 bases separating them. CDR1 and CDR2 from the germline V gene are MNHEY and SVGEGT. In nucleotides, the CDR3 is TGTGCCAGCAGTTACAAAGAGGACTTAGCCTACGAGCAGTACTTC. Encoded protein: CASSYKEDLAYEQYF.